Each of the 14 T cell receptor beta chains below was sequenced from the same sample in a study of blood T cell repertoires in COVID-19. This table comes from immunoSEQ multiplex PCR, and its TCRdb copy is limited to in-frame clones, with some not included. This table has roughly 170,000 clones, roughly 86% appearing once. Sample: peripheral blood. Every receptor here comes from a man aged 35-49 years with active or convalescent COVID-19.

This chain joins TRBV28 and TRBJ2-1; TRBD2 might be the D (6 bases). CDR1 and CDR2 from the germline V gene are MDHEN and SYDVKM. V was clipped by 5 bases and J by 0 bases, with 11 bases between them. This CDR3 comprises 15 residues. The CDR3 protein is CASSPRGGSYNEQFF. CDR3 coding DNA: TGTGCCAGCAGTCCCCGGGGAGGCTCCTACAATGAGCAGTTCTTC.

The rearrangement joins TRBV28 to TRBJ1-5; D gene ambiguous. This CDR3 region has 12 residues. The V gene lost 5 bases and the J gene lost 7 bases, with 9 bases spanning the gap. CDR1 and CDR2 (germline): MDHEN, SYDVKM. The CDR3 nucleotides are TGTGCCAGCAGTGTTATGGCCCAGCCCCAGCATTTT. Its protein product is CASSVMAQPQHF.

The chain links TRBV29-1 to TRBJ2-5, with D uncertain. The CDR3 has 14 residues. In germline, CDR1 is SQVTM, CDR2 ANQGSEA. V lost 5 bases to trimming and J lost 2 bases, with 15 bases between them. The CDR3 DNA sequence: TGCAGCGTTACCCCAGGAACCAGTCAAGAGACCCAGTACTTC. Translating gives CSVTPGTSQETQYF.

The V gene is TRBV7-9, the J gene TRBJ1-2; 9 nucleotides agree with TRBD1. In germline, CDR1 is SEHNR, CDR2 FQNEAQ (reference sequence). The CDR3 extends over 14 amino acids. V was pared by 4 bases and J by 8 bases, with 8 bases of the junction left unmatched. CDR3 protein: CASSSQGAARGYTF. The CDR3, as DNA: TGTGCCAGCAGCTCACAGGGGGCGGCGAGGGGCTACACCTTC. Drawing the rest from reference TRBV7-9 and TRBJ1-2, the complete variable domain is DTGVSQNPRHKITKRGQNVTFRCDPISEHNRLYWYRQTLGQGPEFLTYFQNEAQLEKSRLLSDRFSAERPKGSFSTLEIQRTEQGDSAMYLCASSSQGAARGYTFGSGTRLTVV.

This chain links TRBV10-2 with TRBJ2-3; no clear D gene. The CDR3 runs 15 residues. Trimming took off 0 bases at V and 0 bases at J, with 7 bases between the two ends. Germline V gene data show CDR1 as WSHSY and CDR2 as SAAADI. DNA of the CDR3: TGCGCCAGCAGTGAGTCCGGAGTGAGCACAGATACGCAGTATTTT. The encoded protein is CASSESGVSTDTQYF.

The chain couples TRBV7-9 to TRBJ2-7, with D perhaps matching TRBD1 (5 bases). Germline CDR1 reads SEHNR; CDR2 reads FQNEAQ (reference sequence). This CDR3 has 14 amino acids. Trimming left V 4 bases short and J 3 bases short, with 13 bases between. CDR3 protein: CASSSDRSYYEQYF. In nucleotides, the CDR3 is TGTGCCAGCAGCTCCGACAGATCCTACTACGAGCAGTACTTC. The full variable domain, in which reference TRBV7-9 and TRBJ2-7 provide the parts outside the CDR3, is DTGVSQNPRHKITKRGQNVTFRCDPISEHNRLYWYRQTLGQGPEFLTYFQNEAQLEKSRLLSDRFSAERPKGSFSTLEIQRTEQGDSAMYLCASSSDRSYYEQYFGPGTRLTVT.

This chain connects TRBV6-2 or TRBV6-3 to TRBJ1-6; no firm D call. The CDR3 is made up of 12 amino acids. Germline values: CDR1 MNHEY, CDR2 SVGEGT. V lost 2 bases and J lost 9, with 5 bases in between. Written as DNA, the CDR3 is TGTGCCAGCAGTTACCCGGTTTCACCCCTCCACTTT. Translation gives CASSYPVSPLHF.

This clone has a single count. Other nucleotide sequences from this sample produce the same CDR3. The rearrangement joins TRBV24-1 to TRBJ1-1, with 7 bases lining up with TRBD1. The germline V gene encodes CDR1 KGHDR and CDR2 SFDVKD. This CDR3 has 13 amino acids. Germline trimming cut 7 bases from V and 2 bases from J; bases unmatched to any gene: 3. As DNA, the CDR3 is TGTGCCACCAGGGGGACAGCAAACACTGAAGCTTTCTTT. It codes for CATRGTANTEAFF.

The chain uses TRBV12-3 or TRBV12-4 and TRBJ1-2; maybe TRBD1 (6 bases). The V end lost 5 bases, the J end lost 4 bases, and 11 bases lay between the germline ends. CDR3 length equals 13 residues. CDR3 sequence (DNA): TGTGCCAGCAGTCCAGGGGAGGGCTATGGCTACACCTTC. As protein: CASSPGEGYGYTF.

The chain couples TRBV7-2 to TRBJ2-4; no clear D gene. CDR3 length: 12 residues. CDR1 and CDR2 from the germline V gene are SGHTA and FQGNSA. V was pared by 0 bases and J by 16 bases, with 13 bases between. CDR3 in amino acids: CASSLATDVQYF. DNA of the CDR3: TGTGCCAGCAGCTTAGCGACTGATGTCCAATACTTC.

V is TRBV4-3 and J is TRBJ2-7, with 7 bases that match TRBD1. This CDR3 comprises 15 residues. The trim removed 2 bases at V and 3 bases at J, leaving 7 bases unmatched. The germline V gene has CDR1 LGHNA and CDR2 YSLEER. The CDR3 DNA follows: TGCGCCAGCAGCCAAAGTACAGGGGCCTACTACGAGCAGTACTTC. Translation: CASSQSTGAYYEQYF.

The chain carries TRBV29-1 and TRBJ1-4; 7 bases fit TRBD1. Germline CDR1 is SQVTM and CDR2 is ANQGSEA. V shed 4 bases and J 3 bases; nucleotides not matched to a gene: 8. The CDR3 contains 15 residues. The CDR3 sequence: CSVAGTVDANEKLFF. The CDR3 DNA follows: TGCAGCGTTGCCGGGACAGTAGATGCTAATGAAAAACTGTTTTTT.

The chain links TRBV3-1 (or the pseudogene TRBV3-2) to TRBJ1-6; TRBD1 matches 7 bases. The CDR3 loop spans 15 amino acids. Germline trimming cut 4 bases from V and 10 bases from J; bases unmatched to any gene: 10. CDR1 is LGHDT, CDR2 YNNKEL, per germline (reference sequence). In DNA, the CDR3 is TGTGCCAGCAGCCCAACGAAGACAGGGCGCTCACCCCTCCACTTT. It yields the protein CASSPTKTGRSPLHF.

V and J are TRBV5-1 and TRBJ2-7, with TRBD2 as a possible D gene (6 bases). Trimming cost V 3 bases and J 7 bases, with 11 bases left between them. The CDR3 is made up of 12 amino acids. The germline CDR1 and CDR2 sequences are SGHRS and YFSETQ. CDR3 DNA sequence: TGCGCCAGCAGCTGGGGCGGGGTAGAGCAGTACTTC. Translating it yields CASSWGGVEQYF.